The clone carrying this TCR beta chain was observed a few times. Its antigen is not known. 5'RACE, which relied on constant-segment primers, yielded TCR alpha and TCR beta cDNA libraries carrying sample barcodes and UMIs. TCRdb ran MiXCR on the 5' RACE reads and lists one entry per CDR3 protein. The sample carries hundreds of thousands of distinct CDR3 sequences, roughly 22% recorded once. In germline, CDR1 is SQVTM, CDR2 ANQGSEA. This CDR3 is built from 14 residues. The V gene end was trimmed by 3 bases and the J gene end by 3 bases; junction bases not matched to a gene: 4. These data originate in a study of T-cell memory formation after mild COVID-19. Study-wide findings and caveats: CD4+ bias marked clones expanding day 15 to 37, unlike balanced contracting clones. Pre-infection memory already had some responding clones, implying cross-reactive memory joined. The authors did not confirm SARS-CoV-2 specificity of second-wave clones peaking day 37.

The chain couples TRBV29-1 to TRBJ2-1; 8 bases match TRBD2. Sequencing input: PBMCs or a T cell subset sorted from them (not recorded which). The sequence derives from an adult woman who had mild COVID-19 (a few samples of this study predate the infection). Cell type and time point are not known. In DNA, the CDR3 is TGCAGCGTTGACAAGCGGGAGATCTACAATGAGCAGTTCTTC. Protein: CSVDKREIYNEQFF.